Below, one TCR beta chain is given with its context. What this receptor recognizes is not known. Base qualities are not at hand, and no much larger clone is one base apart. For sequencing, an Illumina MiSeq was employed. Genomic DNA from sorted T cell subsets was used as template for TCRbeta CDR3 amplification. The TCRbeta CDR3 region was amplified by multiplex PCR using 30 forward and 13 reverse primers. PCR products were purified with AMPure XP beads, then indices and adaptors were added in a second roughly 25-cycle PCR. Libraries were gel-purified using the QIAquick Gel Extraction Kit before sequencing. The study's own analysis went as follows. FLASH was used to merge the paired-end reads, and IgBLAST was used to align the reads to IMGT V, D and J germline references. After reads whose alignment identity to germline references fell below 70% were discarded, roughly 11,000,000 reads remained study-wide. IMGT definitions were followed to assign CDR3 boundaries, reading frame and productivity. Highly-expanded clones were defined as clones at or above 1% of reads, and diversity was measured by normalized Shannon entropy. Unpaired two-tailed t-tests were used to test for differences in Shannon entropy between groups. TCRdb handled the public reads itself, with Q25 trimming in fastp and clone calling in MiXCR, and kept productive beta chains. Rows with one shared CDR3 protein collapse into an entry with the most common genes and DNA. TCRdb's processing, not the authors', yielded these V and J calls. Across this sample there are 250,000 to 300,000 distinct CDR3 sequences, with roughly 48% seen only once. The ten largest account for around 15% of the sample.

The data are from a study of type 1 and type 2 diabetes patients (dated by TCRdb to about 2016). For the study in its entirety: Recruited in China, the cohort was made up of fewer than 10 type 1 diabetes patients, a few type 2 diabetes patients and about 6 nondiabetic controls. Throughout the study, CD4 or CD8 MicroBeads on MACS columns were used to positively select CD4+ and CD8+ T cells from PBMCs. Altogether, about 19,000,000 paired-end reads were produced across the whole study. In the study, high-throughput sequencing was used to profile TCRbeta repertoires so that type 1 diabetes, type 2 diabetes and nondiabetic individuals could be compared. Type 2 diabetes patients were used as a disease comparison group for the type 1 diabetes patients. Comparing roughly 20-cycle and approximately 23-cycle amplification showed similar V gene usage, suggesting similar primer efficiencies and random PCR bias. TCRbeta libraries were sequenced paired-end on Illumina HiSeq 2000 or MiSeq instruments. The paper's findings and limits, for the study overall: Highly correlated V and J gene usage patterns were observed for type 2 diabetes and control samples, with an average of approximately 0.97 between samples. Since just a limited number of T2D and control samples were sequenced, some T1D-only HECs might also appear in more T2D or control samples. The study groups were not matched for age and gender, which could possibly have biased interpretation. Few highly-expanded CD4+ clones, median one, were found in type 2 diabetes patients, accounting for a median around 4.1% of reads. High diversity was shown by type 2 diabetes repertoires, and the diversity was significantly greater than that of type 1 diabetes repertoires in both CD4+ and CD8+ T cells.

Counted from cysteine to phenylalanine, this CDR3 has 12 amino acids. The CDR3 DNA has 36 bases and is translated from base 1. The germline ends are 9 bases apart after V is trimmed by 4 bases and J by 6 bases. CDR1 and CDR2 were assigned from the germline V gene (reference sequence) as MNHNY and SVGAGI. Every diabetic patient fulfilled standard classification criteria for type 1 or type 2 diabetes, and glucose and C-peptide were evaluated using WHO-recommended methods. Donors with other autoimmune diseases or infections within the previous four weeks were excluded. An approximately 10-milliliter sample of peripheral blood was drawn from every participant. LymphoPrep density separation was used to isolate PBMCs.

The source of this sequence is a man younger than 30 with type 2 diabetes. The sequencing input was peripheral blood mononuclear cells (PBMCs). Rearrangement joined TRBV6-6 to TRBJ1-1, and possibly TRBD1, on 5 matching bases. The DNA sequence follows: TGTGCCAGCAGTTTGGGGGGGTCTGAAGCTTTCTTT. Its translation is CASSLGGSEAFF.